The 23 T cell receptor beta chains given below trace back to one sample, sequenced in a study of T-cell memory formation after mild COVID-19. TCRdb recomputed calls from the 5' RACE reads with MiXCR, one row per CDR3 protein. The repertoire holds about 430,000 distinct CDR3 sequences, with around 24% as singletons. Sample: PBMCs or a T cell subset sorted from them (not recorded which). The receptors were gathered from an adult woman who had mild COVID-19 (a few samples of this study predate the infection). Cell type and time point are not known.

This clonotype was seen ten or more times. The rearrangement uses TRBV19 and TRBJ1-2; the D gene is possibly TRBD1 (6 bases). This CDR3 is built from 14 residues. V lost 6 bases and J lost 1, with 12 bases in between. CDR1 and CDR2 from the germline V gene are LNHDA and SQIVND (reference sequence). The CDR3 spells CASRMDSVNYGYTF. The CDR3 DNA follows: TGTGCCAGTAGGATGGACAGTGTTAACTATGGCTACACCTTC.

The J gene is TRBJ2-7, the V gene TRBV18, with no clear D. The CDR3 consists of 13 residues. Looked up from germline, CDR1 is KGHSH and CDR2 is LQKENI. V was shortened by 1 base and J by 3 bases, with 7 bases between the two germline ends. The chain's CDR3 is CASSPRHLYEQYF. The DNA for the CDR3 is TGTGCCAGCTCACCACGGCATCTCTACGAGCAGTACTTC.

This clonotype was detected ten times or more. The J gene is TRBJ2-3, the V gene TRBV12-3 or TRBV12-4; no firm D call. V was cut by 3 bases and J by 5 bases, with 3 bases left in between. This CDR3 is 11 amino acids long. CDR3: CASSFRDTQYF. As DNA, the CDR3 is TGTGCCAGCAGTTTTAGAGATACGCAGTATTTT.

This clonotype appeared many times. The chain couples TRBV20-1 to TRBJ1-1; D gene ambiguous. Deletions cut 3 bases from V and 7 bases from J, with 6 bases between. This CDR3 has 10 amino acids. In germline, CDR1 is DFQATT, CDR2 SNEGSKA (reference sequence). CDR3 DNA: TGCAGTGCTAGTCGGAATGAAGCTTTCTTT. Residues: CSASRNEAFF.

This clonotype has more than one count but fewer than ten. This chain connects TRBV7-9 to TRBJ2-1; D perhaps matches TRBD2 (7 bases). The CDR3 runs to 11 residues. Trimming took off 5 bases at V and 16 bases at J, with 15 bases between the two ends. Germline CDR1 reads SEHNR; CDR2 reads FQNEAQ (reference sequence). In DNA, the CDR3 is TGTGCCAGCAGCGTAGGGGGGGAACGTTTCTTC. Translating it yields CASSVGGERFF. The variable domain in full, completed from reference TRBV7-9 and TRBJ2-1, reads DTGVSQNPRHKITKRGQNVTFRCDPISEHNRLYWYRQTLGQGPEFLTYFQNEAQLEKSRLLSDRFSAERPKGSFSTLEIQRTEQGDSAMYLCASSVGGERFFGPGTRLTVL.

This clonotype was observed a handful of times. In DNA, the CDR3 is TGTGCCAGCAGCTCGGGACAGAATAGCAATCAGCCCCAGCATTTT. This sequence encodes CASSSGQNSNQPQHF. This rearrangement joins TRBV7-9 to TRBJ1-5; 7 positions agree with TRBD1. The V gene end was trimmed by 4 bases and the J gene end by 0 bases; junction bases not matched to a gene: 3. The CDR3 has 15 residues. CDR1 and CDR2 from the germline V gene are SEHNR and FQNEAQ (reference sequence).

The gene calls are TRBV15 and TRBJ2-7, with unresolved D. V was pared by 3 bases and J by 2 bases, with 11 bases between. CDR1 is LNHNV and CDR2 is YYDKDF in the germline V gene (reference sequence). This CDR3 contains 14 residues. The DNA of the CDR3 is TGTGCCACCAGCAGGACCCGCGGTACCTACGAGCAGTACTTC. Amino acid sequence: CATSRTRGTYEQYF. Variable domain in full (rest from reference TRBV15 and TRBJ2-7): DAMVIQNPRYQVTQFGKPVTLSCSQTLNHNVMYWYQQKSSQAPKLLFHYYDKDFNNEADTPDNFQSRRPNTSFCFLDIRSPGLGDTAMYLCATSRTRGTYEQYFGPGTRLTVT.

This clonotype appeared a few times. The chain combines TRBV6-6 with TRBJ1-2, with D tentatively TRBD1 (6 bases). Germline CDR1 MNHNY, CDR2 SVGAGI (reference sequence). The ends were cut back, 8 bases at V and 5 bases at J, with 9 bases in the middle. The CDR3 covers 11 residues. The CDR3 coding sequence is TGTGCCAGCCTCAGGGGATATGGCTACACCTTC. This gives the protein CASLRGYGYTF.

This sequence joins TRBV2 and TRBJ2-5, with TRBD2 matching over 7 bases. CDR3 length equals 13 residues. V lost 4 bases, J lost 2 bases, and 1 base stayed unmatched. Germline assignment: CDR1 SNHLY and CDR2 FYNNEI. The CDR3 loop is CASSGTRQETQYF. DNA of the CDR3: TGTGCCAGCAGTGGGACTAGGCAAGAGACCCAGTACTTC.

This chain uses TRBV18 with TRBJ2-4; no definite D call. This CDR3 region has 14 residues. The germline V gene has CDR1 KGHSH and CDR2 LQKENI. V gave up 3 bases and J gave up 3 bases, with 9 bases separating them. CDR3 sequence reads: CASSPPVVKNIQYF. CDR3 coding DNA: TGTGCCAGCTCACCTCCCGTGGTCAAAAACATTCAGTACTTC.

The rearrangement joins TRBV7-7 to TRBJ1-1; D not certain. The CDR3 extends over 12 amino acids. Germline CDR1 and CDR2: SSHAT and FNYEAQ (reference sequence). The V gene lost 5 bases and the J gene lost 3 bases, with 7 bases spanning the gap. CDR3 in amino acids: CASSTTYTEAFF. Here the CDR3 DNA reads TGTGCCAGCAGCACCACCTACACTGAAGCTTTCTTT.

The CDR3 reads CASSLRRGPLPWKTEAFF. CDR3 nucleotide sequence: TGTGCCAGCAGCCTTCGACGTGGACCCCTGCCTTGGAAGACTGAAGCTTTCTTT. The chain combines TRBV14 with TRBJ1-1; D is undetermined. Germline CDR1 reads SGHDN; CDR2 reads FVKESK. V dropped 4 bases and J dropped 5 bases, with 26 bases sitting between them. This CDR3 region has 18 residues.

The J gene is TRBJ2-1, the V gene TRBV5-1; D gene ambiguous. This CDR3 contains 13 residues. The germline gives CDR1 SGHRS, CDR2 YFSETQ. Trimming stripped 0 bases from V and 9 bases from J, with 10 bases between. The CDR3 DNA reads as TGCGCCAGCAGCTTGGGCCTAGTCGGTGAGCAGTTCTTC. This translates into CASSLGLVGEQFF.

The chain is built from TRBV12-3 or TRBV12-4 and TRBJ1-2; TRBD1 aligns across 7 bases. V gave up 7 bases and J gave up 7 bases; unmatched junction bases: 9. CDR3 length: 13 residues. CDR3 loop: CASTFERTGGYTF. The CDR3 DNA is TGTGCCAGCACTTTTGAACGGACAGGTGGCTACACCTTC.

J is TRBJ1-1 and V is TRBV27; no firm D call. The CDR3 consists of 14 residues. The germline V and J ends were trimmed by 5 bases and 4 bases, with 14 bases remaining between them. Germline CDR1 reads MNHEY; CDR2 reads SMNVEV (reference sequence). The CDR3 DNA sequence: TGTGCCAGCAGTCGTTTAGGAGTACCCACTGAAGCTTTCTTT. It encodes CASSRLGVPTEAFF.

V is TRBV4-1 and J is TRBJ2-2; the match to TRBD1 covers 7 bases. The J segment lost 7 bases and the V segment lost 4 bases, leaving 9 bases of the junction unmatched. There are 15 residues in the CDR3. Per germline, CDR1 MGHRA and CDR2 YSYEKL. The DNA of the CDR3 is TGCGCCAGCAGCCTAATAAAGGGGGCCGACGGGGAGCTGTTTTTT. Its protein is CASSLIKGADGELFF.

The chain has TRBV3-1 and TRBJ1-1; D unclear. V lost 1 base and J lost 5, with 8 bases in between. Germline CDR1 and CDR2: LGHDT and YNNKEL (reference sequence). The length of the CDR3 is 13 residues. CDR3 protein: CASSQATGTEAFF. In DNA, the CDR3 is TGTGCCAGCAGCCAAGCTACGGGGACTGAAGCTTTCTTT.

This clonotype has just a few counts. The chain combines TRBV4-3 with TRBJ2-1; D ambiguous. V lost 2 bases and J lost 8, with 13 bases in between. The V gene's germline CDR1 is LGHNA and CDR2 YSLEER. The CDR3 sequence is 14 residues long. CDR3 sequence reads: CASSQSDGRDEQFF. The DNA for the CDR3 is TGCGCCAGCAGCCAATCGGACGGAAGGGATGAGCAGTTCTTC.

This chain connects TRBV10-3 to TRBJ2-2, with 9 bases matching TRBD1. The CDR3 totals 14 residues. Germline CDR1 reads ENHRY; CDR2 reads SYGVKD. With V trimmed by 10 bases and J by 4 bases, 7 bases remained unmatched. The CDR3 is CASHRGLGTGELFF. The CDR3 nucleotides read TGTGCCAGTCACAGGGGGCTTGGCACCGGGGAGCTGTTTTTT.

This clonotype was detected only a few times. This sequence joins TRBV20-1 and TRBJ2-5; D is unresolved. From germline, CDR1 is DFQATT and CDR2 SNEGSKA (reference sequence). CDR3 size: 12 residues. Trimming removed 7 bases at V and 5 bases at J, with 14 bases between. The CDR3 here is CSVTIDSETQYF. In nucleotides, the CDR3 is TGCAGTGTAACTATTGATAGCGAGACCCAGTACTTC.

The CDR3 nucleotides read TGCGCCAGCAGCGAGGTCCCCGGAACCTACGAGCAGTACTTC. It encodes CASSEVPGTYEQYF. The rearrangement uses TRBV5-1 and TRBJ2-7, with D hard to call. Trimming cost V 4 bases and J 2 bases, with 13 bases left between them. The germline V gene encodes CDR1 SGHRS and CDR2 YFSETQ. The CDR3 loop spans 14 amino acids. The whole variable domain, remainder taken from reference TRBV5-1 and TRBJ2-7, is KAGVTQTPRYLIKTRGQQVTLSCSPISGHRSVSWYQQTPGQGLQFLFEYFSETQRNKGNFPGRFSGRQFSNSRSEMNVSTLELGDSALYLCASSEVPGTYEQYFGPGTRLTVT.

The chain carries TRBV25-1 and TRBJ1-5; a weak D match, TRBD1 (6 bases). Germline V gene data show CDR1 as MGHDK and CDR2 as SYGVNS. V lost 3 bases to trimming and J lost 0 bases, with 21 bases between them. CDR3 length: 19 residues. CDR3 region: CASSDSAGSGAYSNQPQHF. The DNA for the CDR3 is TGTGCCAGCAGTGACTCGGCAGGCTCAGGGGCTTATAGCAATCAGCCCCAGCATTTT.

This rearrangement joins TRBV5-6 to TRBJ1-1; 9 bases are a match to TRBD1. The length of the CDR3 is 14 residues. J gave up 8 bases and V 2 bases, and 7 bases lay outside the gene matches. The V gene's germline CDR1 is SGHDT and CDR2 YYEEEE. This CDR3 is CASSFGQGLSEAFF. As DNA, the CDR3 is TGTGCCAGCAGCTTTGGACAGGGGCTGTCCGAAGCTTTCTTT.